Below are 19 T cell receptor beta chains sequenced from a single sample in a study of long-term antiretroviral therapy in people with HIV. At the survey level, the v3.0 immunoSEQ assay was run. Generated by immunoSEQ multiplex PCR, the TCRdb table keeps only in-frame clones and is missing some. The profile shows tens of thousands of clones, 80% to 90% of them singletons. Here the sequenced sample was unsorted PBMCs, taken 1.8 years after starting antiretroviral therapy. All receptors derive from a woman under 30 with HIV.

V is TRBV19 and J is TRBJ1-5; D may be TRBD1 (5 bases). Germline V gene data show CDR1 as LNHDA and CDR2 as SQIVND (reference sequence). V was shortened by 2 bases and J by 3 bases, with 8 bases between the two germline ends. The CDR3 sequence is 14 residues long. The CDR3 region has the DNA TGTGCCAGTAGTATAAGAGGGGTCAATCAGCCCCAGCATTTT. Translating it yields CASSIRGVNQPQHF.

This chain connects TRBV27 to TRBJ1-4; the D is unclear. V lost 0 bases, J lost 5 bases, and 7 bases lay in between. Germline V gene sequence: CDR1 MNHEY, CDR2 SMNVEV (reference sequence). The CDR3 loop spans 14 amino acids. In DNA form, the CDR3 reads TGTGCCAGCAGTTTATCCCGCGCAAATGAAAAACTGTTTTTT. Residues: CASSLSRANEKLFF.

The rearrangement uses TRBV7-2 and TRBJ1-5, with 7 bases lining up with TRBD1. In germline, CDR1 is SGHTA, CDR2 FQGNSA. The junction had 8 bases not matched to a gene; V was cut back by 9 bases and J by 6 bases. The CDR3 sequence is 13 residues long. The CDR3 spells CASSVGGGQPQHF. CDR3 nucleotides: TGTGCCAGTAGCGTAGGGGGCGGTCAGCCCCAGCATTTT.

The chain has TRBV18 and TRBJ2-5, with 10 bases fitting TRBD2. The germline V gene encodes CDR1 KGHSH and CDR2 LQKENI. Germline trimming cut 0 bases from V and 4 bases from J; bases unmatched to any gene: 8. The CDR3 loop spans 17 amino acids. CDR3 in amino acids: CASSPPLAGAGGETQYF. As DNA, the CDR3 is TGTGCCAGCTCACCACCCCTAGCGGGGGCCGGAGGAGAGACCCAGTACTTC.

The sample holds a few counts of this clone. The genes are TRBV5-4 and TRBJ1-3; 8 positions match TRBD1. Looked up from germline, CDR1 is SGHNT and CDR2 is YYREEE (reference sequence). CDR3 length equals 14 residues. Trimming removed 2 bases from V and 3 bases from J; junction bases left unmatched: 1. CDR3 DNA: TGTGCCAGCAGCTTCGGACAGGGTGGAAACACCATATATTTT. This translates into CASSFGQGGNTIYF.

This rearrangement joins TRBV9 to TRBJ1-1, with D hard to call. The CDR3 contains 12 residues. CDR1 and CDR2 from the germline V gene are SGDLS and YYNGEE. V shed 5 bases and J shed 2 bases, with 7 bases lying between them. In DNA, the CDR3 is TGTGCCAGCAGTGCCACTAACACTGAAGCTTTCTTT. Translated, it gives CASSATNTEAFF.

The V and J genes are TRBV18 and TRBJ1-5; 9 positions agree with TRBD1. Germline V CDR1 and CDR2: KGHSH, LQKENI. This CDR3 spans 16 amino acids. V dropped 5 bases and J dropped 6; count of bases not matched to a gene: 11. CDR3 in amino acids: CASSSIGTGIIQPQHF. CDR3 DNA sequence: TGTGCCAGCTCATCAATCGGGACAGGGATTATTCAGCCCCAGCATTTT.

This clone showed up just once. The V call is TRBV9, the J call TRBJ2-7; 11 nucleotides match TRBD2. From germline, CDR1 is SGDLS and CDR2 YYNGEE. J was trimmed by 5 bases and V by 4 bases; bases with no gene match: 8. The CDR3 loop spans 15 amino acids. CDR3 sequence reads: CASSLELAGVHEQYF. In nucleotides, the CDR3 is TGTGCCAGCAGCTTGGAACTAGCGGGAGTTCACGAGCAGTACTTC.

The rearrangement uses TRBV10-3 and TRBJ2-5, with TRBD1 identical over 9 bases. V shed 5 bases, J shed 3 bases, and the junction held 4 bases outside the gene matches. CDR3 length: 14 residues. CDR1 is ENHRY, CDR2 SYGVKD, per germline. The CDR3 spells CAISPRTGEETQYF. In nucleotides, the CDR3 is TGTGCCATCAGTCCCCGGACAGGGGAAGAGACCCAGTACTTC.

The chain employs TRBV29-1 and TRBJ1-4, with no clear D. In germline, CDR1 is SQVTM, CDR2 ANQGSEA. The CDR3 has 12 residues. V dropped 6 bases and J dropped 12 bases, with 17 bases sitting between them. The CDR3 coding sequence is TGCAGCGTCGAATCGGACGGGCGGGAACTGTTTTTT. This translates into CSVESDGRELFF. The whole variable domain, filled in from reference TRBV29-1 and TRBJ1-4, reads SAVISQKPSRDICQRGTSLTIQCQVDSQVTMMFWYRQQPGQSLTLIATANQGSEATYESGFVIDKFPISRPNLTFSTLTVSNMSPEDSSIYLCSVESDGRELFFGSGTQLSVL.

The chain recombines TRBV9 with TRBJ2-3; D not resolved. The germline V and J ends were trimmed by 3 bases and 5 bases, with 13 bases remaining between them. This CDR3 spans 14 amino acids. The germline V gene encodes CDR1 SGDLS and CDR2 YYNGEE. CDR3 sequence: CASSARTVGDTQYF. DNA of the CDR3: TGTGCCAGCAGCGCTCGGACGGTGGGAGATACGCAGTATTTT.

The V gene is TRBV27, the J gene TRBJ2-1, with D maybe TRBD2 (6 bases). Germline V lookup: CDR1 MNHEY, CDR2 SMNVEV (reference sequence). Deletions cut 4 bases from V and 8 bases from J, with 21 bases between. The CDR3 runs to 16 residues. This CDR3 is CASSSLPREVWDEQFF. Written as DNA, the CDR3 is TGTGCCAGCAGTTCCCTCCCCAGGGAGGTCTGGGATGAGCAGTTCTTC.

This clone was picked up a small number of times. The DNA of the CDR3 is TGTGCCAGCAGTGAAGCGGGAGGCTCCTACAATGAGCAGTTCTTC. Encoded protein: CASSEAGGSYNEQFF. This chain joins TRBV6-1 and TRBJ2-1, with D possibly TRBD2 on 6 matching bases. V lost 0 bases and J 0 bases, leaving 6 bases between the germline ends. The length of the CDR3 is 15 residues. In germline, CDR1 is MNHNS, CDR2 SASEGT.

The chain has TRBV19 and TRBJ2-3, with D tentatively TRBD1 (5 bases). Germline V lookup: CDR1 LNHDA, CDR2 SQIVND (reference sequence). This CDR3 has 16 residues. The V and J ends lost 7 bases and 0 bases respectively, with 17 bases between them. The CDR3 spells CASKGYGRLSTDTQYF. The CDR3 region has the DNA TGTGCCAGTAAGGGGTACGGGCGGCTAAGCACAGATACGCAGTATTTT. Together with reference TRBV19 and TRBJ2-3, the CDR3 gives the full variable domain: DGGITQSPKYLFRKEGQNVTLSCEQNLNHDAMYWYRQDPGQGLRLIYYSQIVNDFQKGDIAEGYSVSREKKESFPLTVTSAQKNPTAFYLCASKGYGRLSTDTQYFGPGTRLTVL.

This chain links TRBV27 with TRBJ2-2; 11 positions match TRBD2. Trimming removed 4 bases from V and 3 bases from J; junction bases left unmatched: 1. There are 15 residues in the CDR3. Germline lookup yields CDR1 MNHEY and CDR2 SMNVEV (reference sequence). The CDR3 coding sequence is TGTGCCAGCAGTTGGGGACTAGCGGACACCGGGGAGCTGTTTTTT. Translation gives CASSWGLADTGELFF.

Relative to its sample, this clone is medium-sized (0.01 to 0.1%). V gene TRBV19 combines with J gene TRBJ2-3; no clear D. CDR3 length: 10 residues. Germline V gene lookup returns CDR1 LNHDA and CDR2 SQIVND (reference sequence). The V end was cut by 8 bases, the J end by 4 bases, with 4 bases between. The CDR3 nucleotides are TGTGCCAGTGAAGCAGATACGCAGTATTTT. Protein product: CASEADTQYF.

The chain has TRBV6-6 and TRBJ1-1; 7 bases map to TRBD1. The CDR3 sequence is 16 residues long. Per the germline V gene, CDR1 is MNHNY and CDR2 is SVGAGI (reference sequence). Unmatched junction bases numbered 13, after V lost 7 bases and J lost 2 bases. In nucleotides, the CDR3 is TGTGCCAGCACCGTTACGTACAGGGGATTTAACACTGAAGCTTTCTTT. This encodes CASTVTYRGFNTEAFF.

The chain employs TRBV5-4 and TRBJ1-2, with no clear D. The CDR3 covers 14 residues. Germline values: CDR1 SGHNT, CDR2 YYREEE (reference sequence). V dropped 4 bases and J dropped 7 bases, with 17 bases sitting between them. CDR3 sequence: CASSGSQVLRGYTF. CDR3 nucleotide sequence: TGTGCCAGCAGCGGTTCCCAGGTCCTGCGTGGCTACACCTTC.

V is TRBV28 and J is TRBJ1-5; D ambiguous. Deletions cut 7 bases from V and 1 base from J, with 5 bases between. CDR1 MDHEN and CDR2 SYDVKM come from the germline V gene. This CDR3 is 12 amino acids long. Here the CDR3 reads CASIKSNQPQHF. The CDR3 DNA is TGTGCCAGCATTAAGAGCAATCAGCCCCAGCATTTT.